Listed here are 21 T cell receptor beta chains from one sample, sequenced in a study of T cell responses to AZD1222 COVID-19 vaccine. Measured with immunoSEQ multiplex PCR; TCRdb has only the in-frame clones, and not every one. The sample includes approximately 150,000 clones, 80% to 95% seen only once; the top ten take 4%. This sample comprised peripheral blood, obtained 28 days after the second AZD1222 dose. The receptor set was obtained from an adult who received the AZD1222 COVID-19 vaccine.

The V call is TRBV28, the J call TRBJ1-3; D possibly corresponds to TRBD1 (6 bases). The V end was cut by 6 bases, the J end by 0 bases, with 9 bases between. Germline lookup yields CDR1 MDHEN and CDR2 SYDVKM. The CDR3 covers 14 residues. This CDR3 reads CASRDSYSGNTIYF. The CDR3, as DNA: TGTGCCAGCAGGGACAGTTACTCTGGAAACACCATATATTTT.

The gene calls are TRBV6-5 and TRBJ1-1, with D uncertain. Trimming removed 2 bases at V and 4 bases at J, with 11 bases between. The CDR3 contains 14 residues. Germline-derived CDR1 and CDR2 are MNHEY and SVGAGI. The CDR3 region is CASSYARLVTEAFF. The CDR3 coding sequence is TGTGCCAGCAGTTACGCCAGGTTGGTCACTGAAGCTTTCTTT.

This clone was detected once. CDR3 region: CASRETGGEEKLFF. The CDR3 DNA reads as TGTGCCAGCAGGGAAACAGGGGGCGAGGAAAAACTGTTTTTT. V is TRBV2 and J is TRBJ1-4; 9 bases map to TRBD1. Trimming removed 6 bases from V and 8 bases from J; junction bases left unmatched: 7. This CDR3 is 14 amino acids long. Germline CDR1 is SNHLY and CDR2 is FYNNEI.

This rearrangement joins TRBV4-3 to TRBJ1-2; 7 nucleotides align to TRBD1. Germline V gene sequence: CDR1 LGHNA, CDR2 YSLEER. The ends lost 4 bases at V and 7 bases at J; junction bases unmatched: 12. The CDR3 contains 15 residues. The chain's CDR3 is CASSRKTGAFGGYTF. CDR3 sequence (DNA): TGCGCCAGCAGCCGAAAAACAGGGGCATTTGGTGGCTACACCTTC.

The CDR3 protein is CASSKSAGVRSYNEQFF. In nucleotides, the CDR3 is TGTGCCAGCAGCAAGTCAGCGGGAGTTAGGTCCTACAATGAGCAGTTCTTC. This rearrangement joins TRBV7-8 to TRBJ2-1; TRBD2 matches 8 bases. The CDR3 sequence is 17 residues long. CDR1 and CDR2 (germline): SGHVS, FQNEAQ. V lost 5 bases and J lost 1; bases outside the gene matches: 10.

The chain couples TRBV15 to TRBJ1-3; no firm D call. Germline assignment: CDR1 LNHNV and CDR2 YYDKDF (reference sequence). Trimming removed 3 bases from V and 4 bases from J, with 10 bases in between. The length of the CDR3 is 14 residues. This CDR3 is CATSSLRTGNTIYF. The CDR3 DNA reads as TGTGCCACCAGCAGTCTCCGGACGGGAAACACCATATATTTT.

This rearrangement joins TRBV2 to TRBJ2-5; TRBD2 matches 8 bases. CDR3 length equals 13 residues. Germline trimming cut 11 bases from V and 8 bases from J; bases unmatched to any gene: 13. Per germline, CDR1 SNHLY and CDR2 FYNNEI. The CDR3 region has the DNA TGTGCCGGAGCCTCCGGGACTAGGCCCACCCAGTACTTC. This codes for CAGASGTRPTQYF.

This chain connects TRBV4-2 to TRBJ2-3; 11 bases fit TRBD2. The trim removed 4 bases at V and 1 base at J, leaving 10 bases unmatched. The CDR3 sequence is 18 residues long. CDR1 and CDR2 from the germline V gene are LGHNA and YNFKEQ. The CDR3 nucleotides are TGTGCCAGCAGCCGCCTCCCCGGGACTAGCGGACGCACAGATACGCAGTATTTT. It translates to CASSRLPGTSGRTDTQYF.

The chain links TRBV27 to TRBJ2-7, with D uncertain. The CDR3 is 13 residues long. Between the trimmed V and J ends, which lost 5 bases and 3 bases, there was a span of 11 bases. Germline V CDR1 and CDR2: MNHEY, SMNVEV (reference sequence). Here the CDR3 DNA reads TGTGCCAGCAGTCCCCTTTGGGACTACGAGCAGTACTTC. Residues: CASSPLWDYEQYF.

The chain couples TRBV20-1 to TRBJ2-3; D remains unclear. Germline-derived CDR1 and CDR2 are DFQATT and SNEGSKA (reference sequence). V gave up 2 bases and J gave up 5 bases, with 5 bases separating them. This CDR3 region has 11 residues. The CDR3 DNA reads TGCAGTGCTAGAAAGGAAGATACGCAGTATTTT. Translated, it gives CSARKEDTQYF.

The CDR3 DNA is TGTGCCAGCAGCTCCTTAGTCAGAGCGGGGATATTCGTTGAGCAGTTCTTC. Translation: CASSSLVRAGIFVEQFF. The rearrangement joins TRBV7-8 to TRBJ2-1; 7 nucleotides agree with TRBD2. Germline CDR1 SGHVS, CDR2 FQNEAQ. The CDR3 loop spans 17 amino acids. V shed 4 bases and J 9 bases; nucleotides not matched to a gene: 18.

This chain uses TRBV29-1 with TRBJ1-3; the D gene is possibly TRBD1 (5 bases). V lost 7 bases and J 3 bases, leaving 16 bases between the germline ends. This CDR3 contains 14 residues. Germline CDR1 reads SQVTM; CDR2 reads ANQGSEA. CDR3 protein: CSAAPSGGGNTIYF. In nucleotides, the CDR3 is TGCAGCGCCGCACCCTCGGGGGGTGGAAACACCATATATTTT.

Comments on this clone: Other nucleotide sequences in the sample specify the same CDR3. The chain couples TRBV6-5 to TRBJ1-2; D unresolved. Germline assignment: CDR1 MNHEY and CDR2 SVGAGI. Trimming cost V 5 bases and J 7 bases, with 8 bases left between them. This CDR3 is 11 amino acids long. CDR3 DNA sequence: TGTGCCAGCAGTCCTGGAGCTGGCTACACCTTC. Translated, it gives CASSPGAGYTF.

The rearrangement uses TRBV7-9 and TRBJ1-4; 7 nucleotides line up with TRBD1. This CDR3 has 15 residues. Germline-derived CDR1 and CDR2 are SEHNR and FQNEAQ (reference sequence). After removal of 4 bases from V and 2 bases from J, the junction contained 4 bases not matched to a gene. CDR3 nucleotide sequence: TGTGCCAGCAGCTGGCAGGGGGGCACTAATGAAAAACTGTTTTTT. This translates into CASSWQGGTNEKLFF.

This sequence joins TRBV4-2 and TRBJ2-1; TRBD2 agrees at 11 bases. V lost 4 bases and J lost 0; bases outside the gene matches: 14. Germline V lookup: CDR1 LGHNA, CDR2 YNFKEQ. The CDR3 consists of 20 residues. For the CDR3, the DNA is TGTGCCAGCAGCCGAGATCCATTTGGGACTAGCGGTTTCTCCTACAATGAGCAGTTCTTC. It codes for CASSRDPFGTSGFSYNEQFF.

The V call is TRBV9, the J call TRBJ2-1, with D possibly TRBD2 on 7 matching bases. Trimming pared 6 bases from V and 2 bases from J, leaving 15 bases between. Germline lookup yields CDR1 SGDLS and CDR2 YYNGEE. This CDR3 contains 15 residues. The CDR3 coding sequence is TGTGCCAGCACCGAGGGCGGGGGCACCTACAATGAGCAGTTCTTC. As protein: CASTEGGGTYNEQFF.

CDR3 protein: CASSHPGGGEAFF. DNA of the CDR3: TGTGCCAGCAGCCATCCGGGGGGAGGAGAAGCTTTCTTT. V and J are TRBV27 and TRBJ1-1, with TRBD1 as a possible D gene (5 bases). CDR1 MNHEY and CDR2 SMNVEV come from the germline V gene (reference sequence). CDR3 length: 13 residues. V lost 6 bases to trimming and J lost 8 bases, with 16 bases between them.

The V call is TRBV24-1, the J call TRBJ2-2, with TRBD1 as a possible D gene (7 bases). The V gene lost 9 bases and the J gene lost 1 base, with 8 bases spanning the gap. CDR1 and CDR2 from the germline V gene are KGHDR and SFDVKD. The CDR3 loop spans 13 amino acids. The CDR3 nucleotides are TGTGCCACCCAGGGGGGGAACACCGGGGAGCTGTTTTTT. It is translated as CATQGGNTGELFF.

J is TRBJ1-1 and V is TRBV7-3, with D uncertain. This CDR3 contains 13 residues. The V and J ends lost 1 base and 8 bases respectively, with 11 bases between them. Germline lookup yields CDR1 SGHTA and CDR2 FQGTGA. CDR3 region: CASSLKRAAEAFF. The DNA for the CDR3 is TGTGCCAGCAGCTTAAAAAGGGCAGCAGAAGCTTTCTTT.

This clone was recorded once. The rearrangement joins TRBV9 to TRBJ2-3; 10 bases align to TRBD1. V lost 4 bases to trimming and J lost 7 bases; unmatched junction nucleotides: 9. CDR3 size: 15 residues. Germline values: CDR1 SGDLS, CDR2 YYNGEE. CDR3 nucleotides: TGTGCCAGCAGCACGAGGACAGGGGGTGCGAATACGCAGTATTTT. It codes for CASSTRTGGANTQYF. Full variable domain (missing parts from reference TRBV9 and TRBJ2-3): DSGVTQTPKHLITATGQRVTLRCSPRSGDLSVYWYQQSLDQGLQFLIQYYNGEERAKGNILERFSAQQFPDLHSELNLSSLELGDSALYFCASSTRTGGANTQYFGPGTRLTVL.

The chain couples TRBV5-6 to TRBJ1-1; unclear D gene. The V gene's germline CDR1 is SGHDT and CDR2 YYEEEE. The CDR3 runs to 16 residues. V dropped 4 bases and J dropped 2 bases, with 18 bases sitting between them. CDR3: CASSPLDLEGNTEAFF. The CDR3 nucleotides read TGTGCCAGCAGCCCCCTAGATCTCGAGGGCAACACTGAAGCTTTCTTT.